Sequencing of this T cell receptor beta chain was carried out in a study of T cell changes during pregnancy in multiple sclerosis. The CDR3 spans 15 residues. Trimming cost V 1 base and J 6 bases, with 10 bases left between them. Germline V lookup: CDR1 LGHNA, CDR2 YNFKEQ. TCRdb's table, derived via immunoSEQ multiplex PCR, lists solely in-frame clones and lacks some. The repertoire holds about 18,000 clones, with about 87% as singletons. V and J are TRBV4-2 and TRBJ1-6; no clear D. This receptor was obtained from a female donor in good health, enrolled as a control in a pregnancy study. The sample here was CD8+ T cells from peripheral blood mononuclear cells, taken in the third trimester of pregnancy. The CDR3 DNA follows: TGTGCCAGCAGCCAAGGCGTGGAGAGTAATTCACCCCTCCACTTT. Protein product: CASSQGVESNSPLHF.